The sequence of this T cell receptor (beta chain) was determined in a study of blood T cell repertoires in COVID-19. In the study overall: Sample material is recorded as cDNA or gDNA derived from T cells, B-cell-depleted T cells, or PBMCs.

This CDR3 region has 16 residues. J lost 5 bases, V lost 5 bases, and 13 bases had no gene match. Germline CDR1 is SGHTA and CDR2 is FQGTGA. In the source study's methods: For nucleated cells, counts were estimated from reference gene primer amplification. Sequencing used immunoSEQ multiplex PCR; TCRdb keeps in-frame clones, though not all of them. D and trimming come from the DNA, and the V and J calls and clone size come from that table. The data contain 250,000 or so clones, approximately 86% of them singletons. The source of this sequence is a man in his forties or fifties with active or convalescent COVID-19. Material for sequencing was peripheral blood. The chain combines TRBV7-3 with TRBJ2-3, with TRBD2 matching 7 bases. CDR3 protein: CASSISSGGYGDTQYF. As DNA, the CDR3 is TGTGCCAGCAGCATATCTAGCGGAGGCTACGGAGATACGCAGTATTTT.